This T cell receptor beta chain emerged from a study of blood T cell repertoires in COVID-19. Study-wide background: COVID-19 samples from acute and convalescent phases originated in the United States, Italy and Spain. From T cells, B-cell-depleted T cells, or PBMCs came the material, which was cDNA or gDNA.

The CDR3 covers 15 residues. The germline V and J ends were trimmed by 0 bases and 3 bases, with 9 bases remaining between them. Per the germline V gene, CDR1 is KGHSH and CDR2 is LQKENI. In the study's own analysis: The assay estimated nucleated cells by amplifying reference gene primers. Using immunoSEQ multiplex PCR, the repertoire was profiled, and TCRdb retains in-frame clones only, with some absent. That table is the source of V, J and clone size, and D and trimming were worked out from the DNA. The sample records 85,000 to 130,000 clones, around 90% being singletons. Points on this clone: The sample contains more than one DNA sequence encoding this CDR3.

The chain has TRBV18 and TRBJ2-1, with a weak D call TRBD2 (6 bases). The clonotype originates from an older woman with acute or convalescent COVID-19. The material sequenced was peripheral blood. The CDR3 loop is CASSPPGGFYNEQFF. The CDR3 DNA follows: TGTGCCAGCTCACCACCGGGGGGATTCTACAATGAGCAGTTCTTC.